This TCR beta chain is from a study of blood T cell repertoires in COVID-19. Study-wide background: The origin of the acute and convalescent COVID-19 samples was the United States, Italy and Spain.

CDR3 size: 17 residues. The V end was cut by 1 base, the J end by 7 bases, with 22 bases between. Germline CDR1 and CDR2: LNHNV and YYDKDF (reference sequence). The data were produced by immunoSEQ multiplex PCR, yet TCRdb's version contains in-frame clones alone and is incomplete. The table lists roughly 150,000 clones, approximately 84% of them singletons. The Seattle patients joined while their infection was active and were tracked longitudinally afterward. This TCR came from an elderly woman with COVID-19, enrolled during active disease. This sequence joins TRBV15 and TRBJ2-5; TRBD2 might be the D (6 bases). Sequencing input: peripheral blood. In DNA, the CDR3 is TGTGCCACCAGCAGAGTGATGGGCGGGGCTACGCGGTTGACCCAGTACTTC. As protein: CATSRVMGGATRLTQYF.